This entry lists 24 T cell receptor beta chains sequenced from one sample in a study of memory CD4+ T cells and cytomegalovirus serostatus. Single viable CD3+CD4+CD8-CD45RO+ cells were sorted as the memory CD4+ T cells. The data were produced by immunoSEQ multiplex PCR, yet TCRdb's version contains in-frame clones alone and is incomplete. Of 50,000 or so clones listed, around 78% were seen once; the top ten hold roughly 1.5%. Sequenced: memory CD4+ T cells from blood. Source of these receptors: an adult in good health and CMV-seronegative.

The CDR3 sequence is CASSLFRRGASYEQYF. CDR3 DNA: TGTGCCAGCAGTTTATTCCGGCGGGGGGCCTCCTACGAGCAGTACTTC. This chain links TRBV28 with TRBJ2-7; TRBD2 aligns across 8 bases. The CDR3 is 16 residues long. V shed 1 base and J 0 bases; nucleotides not matched to a gene: 5. Germline values: CDR1 MDHEN, CDR2 SYDVKM.

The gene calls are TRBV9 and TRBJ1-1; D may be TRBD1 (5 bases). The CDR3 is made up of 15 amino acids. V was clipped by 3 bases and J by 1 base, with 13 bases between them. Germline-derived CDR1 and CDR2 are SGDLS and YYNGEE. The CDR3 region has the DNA TGTGCCAGCAGCGCGCCCGCAGGGCGGAACACTGAAGCTTTCTTT. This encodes CASSAPAGRNTEAFF.

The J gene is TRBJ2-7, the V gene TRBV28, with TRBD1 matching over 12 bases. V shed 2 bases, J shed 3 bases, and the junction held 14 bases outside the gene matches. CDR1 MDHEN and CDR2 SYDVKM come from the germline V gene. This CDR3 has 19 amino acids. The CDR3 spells CASSLDRDRGRPHHYEQYF. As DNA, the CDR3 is TGTGCCAGCAGTTTAGACCGGGACAGGGGGCGCCCCCACCACTACGAGCAGTACTTC.

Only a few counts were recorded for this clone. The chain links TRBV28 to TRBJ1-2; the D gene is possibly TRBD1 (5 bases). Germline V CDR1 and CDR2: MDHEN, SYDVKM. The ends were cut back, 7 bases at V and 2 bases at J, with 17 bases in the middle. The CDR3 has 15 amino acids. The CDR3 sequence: CASTGGETANYGYTF. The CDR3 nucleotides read TGTGCCAGCACAGGCGGTGAGACAGCCAACTATGGCTACACCTTC.

This CDR3 reads CASSPKLRIAGGFEQYF. As DNA, the CDR3 is TGTGCCAGCAGCCCGAAGCTTAGAATAGCGGGAGGCTTCGAGCAGTACTTC. J is TRBJ2-7 and V is TRBV7-9; 10 nucleotides align to TRBD2. This CDR3 is 17 amino acids long. Germline V gives CDR1 SEHNR, CDR2 FQNEAQ (reference sequence). Losses at the gene ends were 5 bases for V and 6 bases for J; bases not matched to a gene: 16.

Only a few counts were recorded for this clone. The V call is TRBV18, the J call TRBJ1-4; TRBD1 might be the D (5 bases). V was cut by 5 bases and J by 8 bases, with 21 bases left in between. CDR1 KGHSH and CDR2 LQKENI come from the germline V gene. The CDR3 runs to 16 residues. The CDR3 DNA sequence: TGTGCCAGCTCAGATTATCACGCAGGGATCGGGGAAAAACTGTTTTTT. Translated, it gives CASSDYHAGIGEKLFF.

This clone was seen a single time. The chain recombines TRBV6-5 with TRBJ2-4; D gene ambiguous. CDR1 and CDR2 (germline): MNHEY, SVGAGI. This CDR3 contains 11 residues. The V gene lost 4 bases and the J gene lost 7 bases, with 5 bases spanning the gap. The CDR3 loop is CASSWANIQYF. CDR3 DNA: TGTGCCAGCAGTTGGGCGAACATTCAGTACTTC.

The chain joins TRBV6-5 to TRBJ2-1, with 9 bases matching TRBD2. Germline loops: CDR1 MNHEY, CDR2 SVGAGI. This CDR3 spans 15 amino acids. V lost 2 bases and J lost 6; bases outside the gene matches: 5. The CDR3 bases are TGTGCCAGCAGTTACAGGGGGACTAGCACCAATGAGCAGTTCTTC. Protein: CASSYRGTSTNEQFF.

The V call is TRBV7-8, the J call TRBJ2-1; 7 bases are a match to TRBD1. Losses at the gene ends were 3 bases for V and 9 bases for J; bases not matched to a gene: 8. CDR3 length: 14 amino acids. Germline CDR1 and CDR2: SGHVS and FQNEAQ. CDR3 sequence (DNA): TGTGCCAGCAGCTTGACGGGAAGGGGGCGTGAGCAGTTCTTC. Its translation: CASSLTGRGREQFF.

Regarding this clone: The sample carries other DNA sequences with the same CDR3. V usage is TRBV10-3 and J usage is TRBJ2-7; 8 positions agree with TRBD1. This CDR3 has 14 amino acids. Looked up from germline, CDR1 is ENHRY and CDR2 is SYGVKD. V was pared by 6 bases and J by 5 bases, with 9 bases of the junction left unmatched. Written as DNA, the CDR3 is TGTGCCATCAGCTCAGACAGGGGCCGCAACGAGCAGTACTTC. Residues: CAISSDRGRNEQYF.

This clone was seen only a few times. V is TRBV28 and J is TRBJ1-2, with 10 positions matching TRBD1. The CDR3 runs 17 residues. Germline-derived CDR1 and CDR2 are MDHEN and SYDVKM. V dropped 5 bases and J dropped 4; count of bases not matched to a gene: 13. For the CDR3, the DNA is TGTGCCAGCAGTCCAAGACAGGGGGCGGGCGAAGGCTATGGCTACACCTTC. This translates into CASSPRQGAGEGYGYTF.

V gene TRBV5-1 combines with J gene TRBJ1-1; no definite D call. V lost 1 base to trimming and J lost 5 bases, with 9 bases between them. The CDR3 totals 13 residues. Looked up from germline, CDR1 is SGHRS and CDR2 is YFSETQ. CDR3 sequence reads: CASSLTGTTEAFF. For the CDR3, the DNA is TGCGCCAGCAGCTTGACCGGAACAACTGAAGCTTTCTTT.

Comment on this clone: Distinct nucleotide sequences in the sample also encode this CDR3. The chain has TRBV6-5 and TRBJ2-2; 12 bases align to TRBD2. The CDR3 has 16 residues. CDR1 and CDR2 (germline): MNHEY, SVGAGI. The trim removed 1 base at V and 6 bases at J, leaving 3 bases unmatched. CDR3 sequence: CASSYLTSGRPGELFF. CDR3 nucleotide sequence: TGTGCCAGCAGTTACTTGACTAGCGGGAGACCCGGGGAGCTGTTTTTT.

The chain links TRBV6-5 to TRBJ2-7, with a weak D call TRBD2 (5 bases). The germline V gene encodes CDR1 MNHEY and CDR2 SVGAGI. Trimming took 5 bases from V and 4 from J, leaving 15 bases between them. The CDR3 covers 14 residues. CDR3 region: CASSLDPGGYEQYF. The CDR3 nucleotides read TGTGCCAGCAGTCTGGACCCTGGAGGATACGAGCAGTACTTC.

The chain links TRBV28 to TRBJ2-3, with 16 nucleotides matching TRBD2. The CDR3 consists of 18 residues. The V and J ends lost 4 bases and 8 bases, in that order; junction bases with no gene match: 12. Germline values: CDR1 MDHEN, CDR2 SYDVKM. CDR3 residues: CASSSPGLAGGPWGTQYF. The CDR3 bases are TGTGCCAGCAGTTCCCCGGGACTAGCGGGAGGGCCTTGGGGTACGCAGTATTTT.

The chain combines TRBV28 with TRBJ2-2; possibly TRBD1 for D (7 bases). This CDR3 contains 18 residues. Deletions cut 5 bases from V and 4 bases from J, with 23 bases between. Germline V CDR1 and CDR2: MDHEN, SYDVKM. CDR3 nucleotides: TGTGCCAGCAGTCCTCCCCCCAGGGGGGATCGCCGCACCGGGGAGCTGTTTTTT. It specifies CASSPPPRGDRRTGELFF.

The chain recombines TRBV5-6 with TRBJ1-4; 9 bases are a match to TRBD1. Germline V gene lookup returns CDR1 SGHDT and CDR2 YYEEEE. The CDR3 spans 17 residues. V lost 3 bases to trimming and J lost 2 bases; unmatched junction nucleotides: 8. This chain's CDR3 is CASSSGTGQWTNEKLFF. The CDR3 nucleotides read TGTGCCAGCAGCTCTGGGACAGGGCAGTGGACTAATGAAAAACTGTTTTTT.

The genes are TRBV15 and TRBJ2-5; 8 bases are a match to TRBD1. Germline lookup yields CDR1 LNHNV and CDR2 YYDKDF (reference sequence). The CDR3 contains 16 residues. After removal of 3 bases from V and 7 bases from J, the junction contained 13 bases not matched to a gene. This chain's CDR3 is CATSSSQGARHGTQYF. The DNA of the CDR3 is TGTGCCACCAGCAGTTCCCAGGGGGCGCGTCATGGGACCCAGTACTTC.

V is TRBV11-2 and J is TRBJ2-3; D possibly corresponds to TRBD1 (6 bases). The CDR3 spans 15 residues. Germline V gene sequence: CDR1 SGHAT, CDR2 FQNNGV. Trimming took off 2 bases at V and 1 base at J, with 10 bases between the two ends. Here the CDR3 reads CASSLRGTGTDTQYF. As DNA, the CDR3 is TGTGCCAGCAGCTTAAGGGGGACGGGCACAGATACGCAGTATTTT. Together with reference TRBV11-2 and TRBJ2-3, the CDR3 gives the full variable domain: EAGVAQSPRYKIIEKRQSVAFWCNPISGHATLYWYQQILGQGPKLLIQFQNNGVVDDSQLPKDRFSAERLKGVDSTLKIQPAKLEDSAVYLCASSLRGTGTDTQYFGPGTRLTVL.

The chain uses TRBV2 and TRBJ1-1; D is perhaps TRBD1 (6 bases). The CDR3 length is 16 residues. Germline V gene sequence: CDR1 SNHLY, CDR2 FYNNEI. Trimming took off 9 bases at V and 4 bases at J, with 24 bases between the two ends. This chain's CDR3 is CASRRGGPLTITEAFF. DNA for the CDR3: TGTGCCAGTAGGAGGGGGGGCCCACTGACGATCACTGAAGCTTTCTTT.

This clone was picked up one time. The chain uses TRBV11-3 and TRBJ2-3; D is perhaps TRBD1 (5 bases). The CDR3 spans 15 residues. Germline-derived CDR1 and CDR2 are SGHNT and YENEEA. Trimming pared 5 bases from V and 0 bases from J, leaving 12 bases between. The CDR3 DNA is TGTGCCAGCAGCAGCCAGGGTTCTAGCACAGATACGCAGTATTTT. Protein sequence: CASSSQGSSTDTQYF.

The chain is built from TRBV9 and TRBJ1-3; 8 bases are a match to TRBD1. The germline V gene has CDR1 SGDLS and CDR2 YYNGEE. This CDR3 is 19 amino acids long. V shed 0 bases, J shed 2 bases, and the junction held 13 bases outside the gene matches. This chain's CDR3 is CASSVDPGGADRAGNTIYF. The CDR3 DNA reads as TGTGCCAGCAGCGTAGATCCAGGGGGCGCTGATCGGGCTGGAAACACCATATATTTT.

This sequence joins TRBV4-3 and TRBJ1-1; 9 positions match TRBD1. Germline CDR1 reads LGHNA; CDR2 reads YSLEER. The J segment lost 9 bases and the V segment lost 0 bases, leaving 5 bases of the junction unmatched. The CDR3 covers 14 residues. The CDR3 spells CASSQDRGQGKAFF. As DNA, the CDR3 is TGCGCCAGCAGCCAAGATAGAGGACAGGGGAAAGCTTTCTTT.

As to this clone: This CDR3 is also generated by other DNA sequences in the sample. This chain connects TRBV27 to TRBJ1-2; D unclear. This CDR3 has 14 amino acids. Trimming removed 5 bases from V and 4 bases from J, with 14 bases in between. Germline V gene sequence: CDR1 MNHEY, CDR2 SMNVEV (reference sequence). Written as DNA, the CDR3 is TGTGCCAGCAGTCCGCTGGTAGGCGGCTATGGCTACACCTTC. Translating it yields CASSPLVGGYGYTF.